This T cell receptor beta chain appears in the sequencing data of a study of cytomegalovirus exposure and HLA in healthy donors. Overall study context: Earlier sequencing of 150 million to 200 million T cells yielded under 120 million unique TCR beta sequences. Overall study findings and caveats: What a later analysis reportedly showed was that an Asian-associated ancestry cluster had fewer N-insertions than the roughly 670-donor mean. Later analysis associated a missense DCLRE1C variant with TCR beta V- and J-gene trimming.

This PCR relied on a set of 60 Vbeta primers and 13 Jbeta primers. Generated by immunoSEQ multiplex PCR, the TCRdb table keeps only in-frame clones and is missing some. The sample records 170,000 or so clones, 84% being singletons. In the case of this clone: What it binds is unknown.

The germline CDR1 and CDR2 sequences are GTSNPN and SVGIG (reference sequence). V was pared by 4 bases and J by 11 bases, with 23 bases between. The CDR3 is 15 residues long. Material for sequencing was PBMCs. The clonotype was recovered from a girl aged 5-17 years in good health and CMV-seropositive. The chain recombines TRBV30 with TRBJ1-4; a possible D gene is TRBD1 (5 bases). The CDR3 DNA sequence: TGTGCCTGGACTCCTACGGGACTCAAAGCGGGGAAACTGTTTTTT. This translates into CAWTPTGLKAGKLFF. Based on the CDR3 plus reference TRBV30 and TRBJ1-4, the full variable domain is SQTIHQWPATLVQPVGSPLSLECTVEGTSNPNLYWYRQAAGRGLQLLFYSVGIGQISSEVPQNLSASRPQDRQFILSSKKLLLSDSGFYLCAWTPTGLKAGKLFFGSGTQLSVL.